A selection of T cell receptor beta chains follows, all from one sample in a study of T cell responses to AZD1222 COVID-19 vaccine. Repertoires were generated with immunoSEQ multiplex PCR, while TCRdb's copy carries only in-frame clones and drops some. The repertoire holds about 76,000 clones, with 90% as singletons. The starting material was peripheral blood, obtained on day 0 of AZD1222 vaccination. The receptors come from an adult in good health. Each CDR3 is given with its conserved first and last residue. D genes are given only for firm matches. A row's size may be missing; if present it is once, few, many or a size class.

v_gene	abundance	j_gene	d_gene	CDR3nt	CDR3aa
TRBV5-8	NA	TRBJ1-6	NA	TGTGCCAGCAGCTTTGCTAACCTGGGTTCACCCCTCCACTTT	CASSFANLGSPLHF
TRBV3-1/TRBV3-2	NA	TRBJ1-1	NA	TGTGCCAGCAGCCAAGGGGCCCTCGGGACTGAAGCTTTCTTT	CASSQGALGTEAFF
TRBV6-4	NA	TRBJ2-3	TRBD2	TGTGCCAGCAGTGACTGTCCCGGGGGGATGTATGCCTTTCCAGGAGATACGCAGTATTTT	CASSDCPGGMYAFPGDTQYF
TRBV5-1	NA	TRBJ2-7	TRBD1	TGCGCCAGCAGCTTGTATTTGGGACAGGGGGCCGGCGAGCAGTACTTC	CASSLYLGQGAGEQYF
TRBV20-1	NA	TRBJ1-5	NA	TGCAGTGCTAGTTTCAGGGCTGGTCAGCCCCAGCATTTT	CSASFRAGQPQHF
TRBV28	NA	TRBJ1-2	NA	TGTGCCAGCCGTCTACCCGCCTATGAAGGCTACACCTTC	CASRLPAYEGYTF
TRBV7-7	once	TRBJ1-1	NA	TGTGCCAGCAGCTTAACAGGGAACACTGAAGCTTTCTTT	CASSLTGNTEAFF
TRBV11-2	NA	TRBJ2-7	TRBD2	TGTGCCAGCAGCCCCCAACTAGCGGGAGCGCGGGAGCAGTACTTC	CASSPQLAGAREQYF
TRBV7-3	NA	TRBJ1-1	NA	TGTGCCAGCAGCTTATGGGTGAGGGGACAACTAAACACTGAAGCTTTCTTT	CASSLWVRGQLNTEAFF
TRBV5-1	NA	TRBJ2-3	TRBD1	TGCGCCAGCAGCTATCTACTAGGGACAGGAAAAAGCACAGATACGCAGTATTTT	CASSYLLGTGKSTDTQYF
TRBV7-3	NA	TRBJ2-2	NA	TGTGCCAGCAGCTTAACGGGGGACCGGGACGGGGAGCTGTTTTTT	CASSLTGDRDGELFF
TRBV11-1	once	TRBJ1-3	NA	TGTGCCAGCGGTGGGGTCTCGAGCGGAAACACCATATATTTT	CASGGVSSGNTIYF
TRBV6-5	NA	TRBJ2-7	NA	TGTGCCAGCAGTTACGGGTGGGGCTCCTACGAGCAGTACTTC	CASSYGWGSYEQYF
TRBV9	NA	TRBJ2-7	NA	TGTGCCAGCAGCGGCGGAACGGCCCGAGGTTCTATAGAGCAGTACTTC	CASSGGTARGSIEQYF
TRBV5-1	NA	TRBJ2-1	TRBD1	TGCGCCAGCAGTAGAGGGACAGGGGGCAATGAGCAGTTCTTC	CASSRGTGGNEQFF
TRBV5-1	NA	TRBJ2-7	TRBD1	TGCGCCAGCAGATCACCGGGACAGGGGTACGAGCAGTACTTC	CASRSPGQGYEQYF
TRBV7-9	NA	TRBJ1-4	NA	TGTGCCAGCAGCTTATATTCTTCTGCAACTAATGAAAAACTGTTTTTT	CASSLYSSATNEKLFF
TRBV5-6	NA	TRBJ1-6	NA	TGTGCCAGCAGCGCCCAAAAGAGCTCCTATAATTCACCCCTCCACTTT	CASSAQKSSYNSPLHF
TRBV18	NA	TRBJ2-1	NA	TGTGCCAGCTCGCCACAGGACTCCTACAATGAGCAGTTCTTC	CASSPQDSYNEQFF
TRBV5-1	NA	TRBJ2-7	TRBD1	TGCGCCAGCAGCTTGGGCCGGACAGGGATTTACGAGCAGTACTTC	CASSLGRTGIYEQYF
TRBV2	NA	TRBJ1-2	NA	TGTGCCAGCAGTGAAGCGGGCAGGGCGCGTCCCTATGGCTACACCTTC	CASSEAGRARPYGYTF
TRBV24-1	NA	TRBJ2-5	TRBD2	TGTGCCACCAGTGAACCCCCGGGACTAGCGGGGATACCCAAGACCCAGTACTTC	CATSEPPGLAGIPKTQYF
TRBV7-6	NA	TRBJ1-3	NA	TGTGCCAGCAGTTCCAGGGGAAATAGAAACACCATATATTTT	CASSSRGNRNTIYF
TRBV6-6	NA	TRBJ1-6	NA	TGTGCCAGCAGTTACTCAGGTGATTCACCCCTCCACTTT	CASSYSGDSPLHF
TRBV6-5	once	TRBJ1-5	NA	TGTGCCAGCAGACAACTAGATAATCAGCCCCAGCATTTT	CASRQLDNQPQHF
TRBV7-3	NA	TRBJ2-1	TRBD1	TGTGCCAGCAGCTTAAGTCTTTCTCGGCAGGGGGCGGGTAATGAGCAGTTCTTC	CASSLSLSRQGAGNEQFF
TRBV10-3	NA	TRBJ1-1	NA	TGTGCCATCAGCTCGGAATTGAACACTGAAGCTTTCTTT	CAISSELNTEAFF
TRBV30	NA	TRBJ1-3	NA	TGTGCCTGGGACACTAGCTCTGGAAACACCATATATTTT	CAWDTSSGNTIYF
TRBV3-1/TRBV3-2	NA	TRBJ2-3	NA	TGTGCCAGCAGCCAAGCCGGACGGTCAGATACGCAGTATTTT	CASSQAGRSDTQYF
TRBV27	NA	TRBJ1-4	TRBD1	TGTGCCAGCAGGCGGACAGGGGAGCGGGAAAAACTGTTTTTT	CASRRTGEREKLFF
TRBV25-1	once	TRBJ2-1	NA	TGTGCCAGCAGTGAATTCGGGGTTGCTAGAAATGAGCAGTTCTTC	CASSEFGVARNEQFF
TRBV7-9	NA	TRBJ1-3	NA	TGTGCCAGCAGCTTATCACGGGGAGGGGATACCATATATTTT	CASSLSRGGDTIYF
TRBV28	NA	TRBJ2-3	TRBD1	TGTGCCAGCAGTTCCCTACAGGGGGGTGCAGATACGCAGTATTTT	CASSSLQGGADTQYF
TRBV15	NA	TRBJ1-4	TRBD1	TGTGCCACCAGCAGGGACAGGGGAGACGAAAAACTGTTTTTT	CATSRDRGDEKLFF
TRBV5-1	NA	TRBJ2-1	NA	TGCGCCAGCAGCCGGGGGACAAGATCCTACAATGAGCAGTTCTTC	CASSRGTRSYNEQFF
TRBV5-1	NA	TRBJ1-2	NA	TGCGCCAGCAGCTTGACCGGGGCTAACTATGGCTACACCTTC	CASSLTGANYGYTF
TRBV9	NA	TRBJ2-1	NA	TGTGCCAGCAGCGAGAGAAGGACAGAAGTATACAATGAGCAGTTCTTC	CASSERRTEVYNEQFF
TRBV5-6	once	TRBJ2-3	TRBD1	TGTGCCAGCAGCTTGGGGGACAGGGAAATTCACACAGATACGCAGTATTTT	CASSLGDREIHTDTQYF
TRBV5-6	NA	TRBJ1-6	TRBD1	TGTGCCAGCAGCTGGGGACAGGGGAATTCACCCCTCCACTTT	CASSWGQGNSPLHF
TRBV11-3	NA	TRBJ2-7	TRBD2	TGTGCCAGCAGCTTCTCCGGGACTAGCGGCTACGAGCAGTACTTC	CASSFSGTSGYEQYF
TRBV4-1	NA	TRBJ2-3	NA	TGCGCCAGCAGCCAATATATCACAGATACGCAGTATTTT	CASSQYITDTQYF
TRBV18	NA	TRBJ1-6	NA	TGTGCCAGCTCAGCCCAGAGTTCCTATAATTCACCCCTCCACTTT	CASSAQSSYNSPLHF
TRBV2	NA	TRBJ1-2	NA	TGTGCCAGCGCAGTGATGTCCTATGGCTACACCTTC	CASAVMSYGYTF
TRBV7-2	NA	TRBJ2-2	NA	TGTGCCAGCAGCCCCGTCCACACCGGGGAGCTGTTTTTT	CASSPVHTGELFF
TRBV9	NA	TRBJ2-3	NA	TGTGCCAGCAGCGTAGACCGCTTAACAGATACGCAGTATTTT	CASSVDRLTDTQYF
TRBV12-3/TRBV12-4	few	TRBJ1-2	NA	TGTGCCAGCCGGATGGGGGGGTATGGCTACACCTTC	CASRMGGYGYTF
TRBV11-3	NA	TRBJ1-6	NA	TGTGCCAGCAGTCAGGCCGGGAGCTCAGATTCACCCCTCCACTTT	CASSQAGSSDSPLHF
TRBV7-3	NA	TRBJ2-2	TRBD2	TGTGCCAGCAGCTTAATGCCGGGACTAGCGATTAACACCGGGGAGCTGTTTTTT	CASSLMPGLAINTGELFF
TRBV7-2	NA	TRBJ2-1	NA	TGTGCCAGCAGCTTAAGGTCCTCGAGCTCCTACAATGAGCAGTTCTTC	CASSLRSSSSYNEQFF
TRBV7-2	NA	TRBJ1-6	NA	TGTGCCAGCAGCTTAGAGAACGATTCACCCCTCCACTTT	CASSLENDSPLHF
TRBV18	NA	TRBJ1-1	NA	TGTGCCAGCTCACAGGACAGTTCTGAAGCTTTCTTT	CASSQDSSEAFF
TRBV20-1	NA	TRBJ1-3	NA	TGCAGTGCTAGTCGATCTAGACTCTCTGGAAACACCATATATTTT	CSASRSRLSGNTIYF
TRBV12-3/TRBV12-4	NA	TRBJ2-5	NA	TGTGCCAGCAGCCAAACAGGTCGAGGGTACTTC	CASSQTGRGYF
TRBV18	NA	TRBJ2-7	NA	TGTGCCAGCTCACCACCCGCTCAGGGCTCCTACGAGCAGTACTTC	CASSPPAQGSYEQYF
TRBV29-1	NA	TRBJ2-1	TRBD1	TGCAGCGTCGGACAGGGTGAGGGCAATGAGCAGTTCTTC	CSVGQGEGNEQFF
TRBV6-5	NA	TRBJ1-2	NA	TGTGCCAGCAGTTACTCGGAGGGCTATGGCTACACCTTC	CASSYSEGYGYTF
TRBV19	NA	TRBJ1-5	NA	TGTGCCAGTAGATTCCGGGACACCTCCAATCAGCCCCAGCATTTT	CASRFRDTSNQPQHF
TRBV7-3	NA	TRBJ1-6	NA	TGTGCCAGCAGCTCAGCCCAAGGTTCACCCCTCCACTTT	CASSSAQGSPLHF
TRBV12-3/TRBV12-4	NA	TRBJ2-7	NA	TGTGCCAGCAGTTTACAGGCGGGCGAGCAGTACTTC	CASSLQAGEQYF